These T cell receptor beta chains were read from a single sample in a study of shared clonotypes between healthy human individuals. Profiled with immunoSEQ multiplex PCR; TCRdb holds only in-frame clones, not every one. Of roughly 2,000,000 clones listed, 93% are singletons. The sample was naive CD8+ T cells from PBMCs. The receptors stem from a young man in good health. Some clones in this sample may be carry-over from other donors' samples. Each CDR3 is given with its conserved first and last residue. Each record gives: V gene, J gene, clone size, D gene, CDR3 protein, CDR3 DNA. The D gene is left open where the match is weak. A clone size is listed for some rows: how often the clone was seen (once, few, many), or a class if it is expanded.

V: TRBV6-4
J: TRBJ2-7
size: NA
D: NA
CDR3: CASSAAPGGYYEQYF
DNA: TGTGCCAGCAGTGCCGCCCCCGGGGGCTACTACGAGCAGTACTTC

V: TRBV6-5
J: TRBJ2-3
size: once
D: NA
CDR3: CASSEGPDTQYF
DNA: TGTGCCAGCTCCGAGGGGCCAGATACGCAGTATTTT

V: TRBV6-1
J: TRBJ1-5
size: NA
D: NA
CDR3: CASSERGPFEPQHF
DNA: TGTGCCAGCAGTGAACGGGGGCCCTTTGAGCCCCAGCATTTT

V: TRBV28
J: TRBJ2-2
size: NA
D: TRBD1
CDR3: CASSGQANTGELFF
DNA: TGTGCCAGCAGCGGACAGGCGAACACCGGGGAGCTGTTTTTT

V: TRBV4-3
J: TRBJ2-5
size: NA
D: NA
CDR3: CASSQDLRETQYF
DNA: TGCGCCAGCAGCCAAGATTTGAGGGAGACCCAGTACTTC

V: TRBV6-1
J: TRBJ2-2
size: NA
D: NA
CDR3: CASSVGVVPTGELFF
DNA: TGTGCCAGCAGTGTAGGGGTTGTTCCCACCGGGGAGCTGTTTTTT

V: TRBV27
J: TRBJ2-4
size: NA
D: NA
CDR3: CASSLGRGLAKNIQYF
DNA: TGTGCCAGCAGTTTAGGCAGGGGCTTAGCCAAAAACATTCAGTACTTC

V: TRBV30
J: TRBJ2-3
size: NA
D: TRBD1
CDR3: CAWSVLGQGADTQYF
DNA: TGTGCCTGGAGTGTACTTGGGCAGGGGGCCGATACGCAGTATTTT

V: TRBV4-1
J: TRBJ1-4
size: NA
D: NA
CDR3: CASSQGGVRNEKLFF
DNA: TGCGCCAGCAGCCAAGGAGGGGTTCGGAATGAAAAACTGTTTTTT

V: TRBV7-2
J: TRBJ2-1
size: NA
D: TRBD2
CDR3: CASTQLGLAGSSNEQFF
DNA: TGTGCCAGCACCCAACTGGGACTAGCGGGGTCGAGCAATGAGCAGTTCTTC

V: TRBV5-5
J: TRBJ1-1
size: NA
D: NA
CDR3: CASSLFDTTEAFF
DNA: TGTGCCAGCAGCTTGTTCGACACTACTGAAGCTTTCTTT

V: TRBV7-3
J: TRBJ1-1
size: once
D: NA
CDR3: CASSPPKGEGTEAFF
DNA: TGTGCCAGCAGCCCCCCGAAGGGGGAGGGCACTGAAGCTTTCTTT

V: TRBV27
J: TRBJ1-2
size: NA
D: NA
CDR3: CASSLSRSGGYTF
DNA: TGTGCCAGCAGTTTATCGCGCTCGGGAGGCTACACCTTC

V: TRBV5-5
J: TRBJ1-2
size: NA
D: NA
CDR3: CASSLADSNYGYTF
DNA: TGTGCCAGCAGCTTGGCAGACAGCAACTATGGCTACACCTTC

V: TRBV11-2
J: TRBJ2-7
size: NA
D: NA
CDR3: CASSSEQGVYYEQYF
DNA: TGTGCCAGCAGCTCCGAACAGGGAGTATACTACGAGCAGTACTTC

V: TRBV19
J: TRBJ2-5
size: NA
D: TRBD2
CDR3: CASSSPGLVFGGGYQETQYF
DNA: TGTGCCAGTAGTTCTCCGGGACTAGTTTTTGGTGGAGGGTACCAAGAGACCCAGTACTTC

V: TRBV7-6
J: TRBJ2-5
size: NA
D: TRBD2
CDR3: CASSLTSGIQETQYF
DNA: TGTGCCAGCAGCTTGACTAGCGGAATACAAGAGACCCAGTACTTC

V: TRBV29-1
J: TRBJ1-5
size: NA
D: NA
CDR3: CSVGGRSSPIVYNQPQHF
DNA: TGCAGCGTGGGGGGAAGATCAAGTCCAATCGTCTACAATCAGCCCCAGCATTTT

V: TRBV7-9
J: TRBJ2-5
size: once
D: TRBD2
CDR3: CASSLTSGQETQYF
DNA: TGTGCCAGCAGCTTAACTAGCGGCCAAGAGACCCAGTACTTC

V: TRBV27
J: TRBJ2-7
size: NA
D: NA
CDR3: CASRFGPSYEQYF
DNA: TGTGCCAGCAGGTTTGGACCAAGCTACGAGCAGTACTTC

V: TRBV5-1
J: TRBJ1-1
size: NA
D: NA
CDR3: CASSLAGTQWPEAFF
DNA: TGCGCCAGCAGCTTGGCCGGGACGCAATGGCCTGAAGCTTTCTTT

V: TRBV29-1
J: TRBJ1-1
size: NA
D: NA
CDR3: CSVEDGHLNTEAFF
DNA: TGCAGCGTTGAAGACGGACACCTTAACACTGAAGCTTTCTTT

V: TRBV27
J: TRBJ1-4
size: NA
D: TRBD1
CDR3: CASSPTGREKLFF
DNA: TGTGCCAGCAGTCCGACAGGGAGGGAAAAACTGTTTTTT

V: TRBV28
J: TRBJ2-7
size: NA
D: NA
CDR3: CASTPAGGYPYEQYF
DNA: TGTGCCAGCACCCCAGCGGGTGGGTACCCCTACGAGCAGTACTTC

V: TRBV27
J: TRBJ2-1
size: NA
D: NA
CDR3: CASWGGGLVANEQFF
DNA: TGTGCCAGCTGGGGAGGGGGGCTTGTAGCGAATGAGCAGTTCTTC

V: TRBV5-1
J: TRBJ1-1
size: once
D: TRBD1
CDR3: CASSLGQGIFTEAFF
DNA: TGCGCCAGCAGCTTGGGACAGGGGATTTTCACTGAAGCTTTCTTT

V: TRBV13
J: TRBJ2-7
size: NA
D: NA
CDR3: CASSLDGTYEQYF
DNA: TGTGCCAGCAGCTTAGATGGGACCTACGAGCAGTACTTC

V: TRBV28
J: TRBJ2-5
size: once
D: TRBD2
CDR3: CASSFQREGAGETQYF
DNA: TGTGCCAGCAGTTTCCAGCGGGAAGGGGCTGGAGAGACCCAGTACTTC

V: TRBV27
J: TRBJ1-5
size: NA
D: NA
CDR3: CASSLYQGTQPQHF
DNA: TGTGCCAGCAGTTTATATCAGGGGACTCAGCCCCAGCATTTT

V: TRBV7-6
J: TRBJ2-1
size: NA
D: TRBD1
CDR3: CASRRLVARGNYNEQFF
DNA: TGTGCCAGCAGGAGACTCGTTGCCAGGGGGAACTACAATGAGCAGTTCTTC

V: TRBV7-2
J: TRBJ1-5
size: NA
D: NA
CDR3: CASSLGTSNQPQHF
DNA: TGTGCCAGCAGCTTAGGTACCAGCAATCAGCCCCAGCATTTT

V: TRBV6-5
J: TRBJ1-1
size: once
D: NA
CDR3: CASLDGNTEAFF
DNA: TGTGCCAGCCTGGACGGGAACACTGAAGCTTTCTTT

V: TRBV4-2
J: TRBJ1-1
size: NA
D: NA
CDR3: CASSQDVGMNTEAFF
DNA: TGTGCCAGCAGCCAAGATGTGGGCATGAACACTGAAGCTTTCTTT

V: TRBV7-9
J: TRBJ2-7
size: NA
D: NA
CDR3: CASSGNRETVPYEQYF
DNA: TGTGCCAGCAGCGGCAACAGGGAAACGGTCCCCTACGAGCAGTACTTC

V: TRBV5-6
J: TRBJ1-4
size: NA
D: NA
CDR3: CASSYGGNEKLFF
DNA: TGTGCCAGCAGTTATGGAGGGAATGAAAAACTGTTTTTT

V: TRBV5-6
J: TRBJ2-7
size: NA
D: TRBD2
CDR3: CASSLGGLADYEQYF
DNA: TGTGCCAGCAGCTTGGGAGGACTAGCGGACTACGAGCAGTACTTC

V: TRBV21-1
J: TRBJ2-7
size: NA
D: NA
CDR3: CASSKLSGPSYYEQYF
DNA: TGTGCCAGCAGCAAATTGTCGGGACCGTCATACTACGAGCAGTACTTC

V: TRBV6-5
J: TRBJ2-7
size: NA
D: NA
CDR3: CASSYSSRGAHEQYF
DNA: TGTGCCAGCAGTTACTCGTCCCGGGGGGCCCACGAGCAGTACTTC

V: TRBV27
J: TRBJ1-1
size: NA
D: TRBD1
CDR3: CASSNVGTGDTEAFF
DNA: TGTGCCAGTTCTAACGTGGGGACAGGGGACACTGAAGCTTTCTTT

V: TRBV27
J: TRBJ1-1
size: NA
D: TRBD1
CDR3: CASSLTGYGNTEAFF
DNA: TGTGCCAGCAGTTTGACAGGGTATGGAAACACTGAAGCTTTCTTT

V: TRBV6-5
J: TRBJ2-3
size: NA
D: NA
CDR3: CASSYKLNTDTQYF
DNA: TGTGCCAGCAGTTACAAGCTTAACACAGATACGCAGTATTTT

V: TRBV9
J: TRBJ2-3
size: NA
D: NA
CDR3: CASSPFPRDRDTDTQYF
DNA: TGTGCCAGCAGCCCCTTCCCCAGGGATCGGGACACAGATACGCAGTATTTT

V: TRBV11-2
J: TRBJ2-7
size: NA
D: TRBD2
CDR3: CASSLGTSGLYEQYF
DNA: TGTGCCAGCAGCTTAGGTACTAGCGGACTCTACGAGCAGTACTTC

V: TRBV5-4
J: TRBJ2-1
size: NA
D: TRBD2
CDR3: CASSSRLAVSSYNEQFF
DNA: TGTGCCAGCAGCTCTAGACTAGCGGTGAGCTCCTACAATGAGCAGTTCTTC

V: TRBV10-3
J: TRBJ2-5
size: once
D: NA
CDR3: CAISEPLKQGGQETQYF
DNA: TGTGCCATCAGTGAACCTTTAAAACAAGGAGGTCAAGAGACCCAGTACTTC

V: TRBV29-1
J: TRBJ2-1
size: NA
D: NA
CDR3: CSVEGAVSYNEQFF
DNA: TGCAGCGTTGAAGGAGCGGTTTCCTACAATGAGCAGTTCTTC

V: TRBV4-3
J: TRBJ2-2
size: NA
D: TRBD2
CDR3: CASSPWGSGVSRTGELFF
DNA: TGCGCCAGCAGCCCCTGGGGTAGCGGGGTCAGTAGGACCGGGGAGCTGTTTTTT

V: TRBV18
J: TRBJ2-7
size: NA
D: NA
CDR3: CASSQAPNSYEQYF
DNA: TGTGCCAGCTCTCAAGCGCCGAACTCCTACGAGCAGTACTTC

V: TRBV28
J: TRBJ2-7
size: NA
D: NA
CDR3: CASSLLGTPSPYEQYF
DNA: TGTGCCAGCAGTTTATTAGGGACACCCTCGCCCTACGAGCAGTACTTC

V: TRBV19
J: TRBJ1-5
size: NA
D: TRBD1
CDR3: CASSATGGYDSNQPQHF
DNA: TGTGCCAGTAGTGCTACAGGGGGCTACGATAGCAATCAGCCCCAGCATTTT

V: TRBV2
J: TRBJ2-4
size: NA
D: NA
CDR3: CASSLYATRENIQYF
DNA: TGTGCCAGCAGTCTCTACGCAACAAGGGAAAACATTCAGTACTTC

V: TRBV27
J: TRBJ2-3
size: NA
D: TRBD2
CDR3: CASSPWTSGTAAPDTQYF
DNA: TGTGCCAGCAGCCCGTGGACTAGCGGGACCGCGGCCCCAGATACGCAGTATTTT

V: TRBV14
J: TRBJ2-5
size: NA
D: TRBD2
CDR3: CASSQRLIGLADRETQYF
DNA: TGTGCCAGCAGCCAACGCCTTATTGGACTAGCGGATAGGGAGACCCAGTACTTC

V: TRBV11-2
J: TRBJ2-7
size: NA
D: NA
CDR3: CAEGVGYEQYF
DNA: TGTGCCGAGGGGGTAGGCTACGAGCAGTACTTC

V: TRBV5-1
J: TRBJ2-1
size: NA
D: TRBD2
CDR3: CASSLALGLAGVDEQFF
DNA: TGCGCCAGCAGCTTGGCCCTGGGACTAGCGGGAGTAGATGAGCAGTTCTTC

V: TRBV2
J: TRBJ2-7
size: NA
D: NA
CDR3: CASTTFGGERSEQYF
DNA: TGTGCCAGCACCACGTTTGGAGGGGAGCGGTCCGAGCAGTACTTC

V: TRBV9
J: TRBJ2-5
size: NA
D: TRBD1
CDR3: CASSITGGMETQYF
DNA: TGTGCCAGCAGCATTACAGGGGGCATGGAGACCCAGTACTTC

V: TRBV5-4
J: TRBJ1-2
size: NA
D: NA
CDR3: CASSPSDGYYGYTF
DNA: TGTGCCAGCAGCCCTTCGGACGGTTACTATGGCTACACCTTC

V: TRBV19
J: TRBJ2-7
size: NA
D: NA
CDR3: CASSKDGDSYEQYF
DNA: TGTGCCAGTAGTAAGGACGGGGACTCCTACGAGCAGTACTTC

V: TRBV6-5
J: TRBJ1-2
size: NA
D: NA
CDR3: CASSQSGLYGYTF
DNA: TGTGCCAGCAGTCAGTCAGGACTGTATGGCTACACCTTC